The next 10 T cell receptor beta chains were all read from a single sample in a study of neurological immune-mediated disorders. TCRdb independently ran MiXCR on the 5' RACE reads; one entry per CDR3 protein. Found here are 25,000 to 35,000 distinct CDR3 sequences, roughly 1.6% of them singletons; the top ten hold around 9.2%. Sequencing was done on a sample of PBMCs. Receptors originate from a woman younger than 45 with multiple sclerosis.

This clonotype was picked up many times. The chain couples TRBV20-1 to TRBJ2-7; D is perhaps TRBD1 (6 bases). With 6 bases removed from V and 0 bases from J, the gap between germline ends came to 15 bases. Germline V gene lookup returns CDR1 DFQATT and CDR2 SNEGSKA (reference sequence). The CDR3 totals 14 residues. The CDR3 sequence: CSATRDTSSYEQYF. The CDR3 DNA is TGCAGTGCCACCCGGGACACCTCCTCCTACGAGCAGTACTTC.

This clonotype was picked up many times. The chain has TRBV12-3 or TRBV12-4 and TRBJ1-4; D might be TRBD1 (5 bases). Trimming removed 6 bases at V and 0 bases at J, with 17 bases between. CDR3 length: 17 amino acids. The CDR3: CASSWGSHFATNEKLFF. CDR3 coding DNA: TGTGCCAGCAGCTGGGGCAGCCACTTTGCAACTAATGAAAAACTGTTTTTT.

This clonotype was detected ten times or more. This chain links TRBV12-3 or TRBV12-4 with TRBJ2-1; D gene unclear. This CDR3 has 14 amino acids. Trimming stripped 2 bases from V and 3 bases from J, with 8 bases between. This chain's CDR3 is CASSLIFGYNEQFF. The CDR3 DNA reads as TGTGCCAGCAGTTTAATTTTCGGCTACAATGAGCAGTTCTTC.

This clonotype has a count of ten or more. This chain uses TRBV20-1 with TRBJ2-3; 9 bases agree with TRBD2. The CDR3 runs 15 residues. Trimming cost V 0 bases and J 6 bases; bases outside gene matches: 7. Germline V lookup: CDR1 DFQATT, CDR2 SNEGSKA (reference sequence). The CDR3 DNA reads TGCAGTGCTAGAGATAGCGGGGGTCTATCGGATACGCAGTATTTT. Its translation: CSARDSGGLSDTQYF.

The table lists this clonotype with many counts. The V gene is TRBV12-3 or TRBV12-4, the J gene TRBJ2-7; no clear D gene. Deletions cut 3 bases from V and 6 bases from J, with 6 bases between. The CDR3 runs to 11 residues. The CDR3, as DNA: TGTGCCAGCAGTTTTATCGGCGAGCAGTACTTC. Translated, it gives CASSFIGEQYF.

This clonotype occurred many times. The V call is TRBV7-6, the J call TRBJ1-4; 7 nucleotides line up with TRBD1. V lost 5 bases to trimming and J lost 8 bases; unmatched junction nucleotides: 14. Germline V gene sequence: CDR1 SGHVS, CDR2 FNYEAQ. The CDR3 totals 16 residues. This chain's CDR3 is CASSPSMAGGLEKLFF. CDR3 sequence (DNA): TGTGCCAGCAGCCCATCCATGGCAGGGGGACTGGAAAAACTGTTTTTT.

This clonotype has a count of ten or more. CDR3 in amino acids: CASRGTTNTEAFF. The CDR3 nucleotides are TGTGCCTCTCGGGGAACGACGAACACTGAAGCTTTCTTT. V and J are TRBV10-3 and TRBJ1-1; D remains unclear. The CDR3 spans 13 residues. CDR1 ENHRY and CDR2 SYGVKD come from the germline V gene. The V and J ends lost 11 bases and 1 base respectively, with 14 bases between them.

The rearrangement joins TRBV18 to TRBJ1-2; no clear D. The CDR3 totals 14 residues. CDR1 and CDR2 (germline): KGHSH, LQKENI. Trimming stripped 2 bases from V and 4 bases from J, with 11 bases between. The CDR3 region has the DNA TGTGCCAGCTCACCAGCCGATACCTCCTATGGCTACACCTTC. It codes for CASSPADTSYGYTF. The variable domain in full, with the rest retrieved from reference TRBV18 and TRBJ1-2, is NAGVMQNPRHLVRRRGQEARLRCSPMKGHSHVYWYRQLPEEGLKFMVYLQKENIIDESGMPKERFSAEFPKEGPSILRIQQVVRGDSAAYFCASSPADTSYGYTFGSGTRLTVV.

This clonotype was detected ten times or more. The chain links TRBV7-9 to TRBJ1-1; D gene unclear. This CDR3 has 12 amino acids. The germline V gene has CDR1 SEHNR and CDR2 FQNEAQ (reference sequence). V gave up 5 bases and J gave up 6 bases, with 10 bases separating them. CDR3 residues: CASSVTGSEAFF. Written as DNA, the CDR3 is TGTGCCAGCAGCGTCACCGGGTCTGAAGCTTTCTTT.

This clonotype was found a few times. Germline is not matched at one junction end, which may reflect a read error. The chain carries TRBV10-3 and TRBJ1-6; 10 bases agree with TRBD1. Germline CDR1 ENHRY, CDR2 SYGVKD. The CDR3 has 17 residues. CDR3 sequence reads: CAISESGPGQGRSTLNF. CDR3 DNA sequence: TGTGCCATCAGTGAGTCGGGTCCGGGACAGGGGCGTTCAACCCTCAACTTT.